A selection of T cell receptor beta chains follows, all from one sample in a study of blood T cells in healthy people across ages. TCRdb re-called the 5' RACE reads through MiXCR, storing one row per CDR3 protein. The data show 1.5 million to 2 million distinct CDR3 sequences, 49% seen once. The material sequenced was blood. The source is a woman aged 40 to 55 in good health. The CDR3 runs from the conserved cysteine through the conserved F or W. The D gene is left open where the match is weak. Clone size, where shown, is once, few, many, or a class for clones that have expanded.

V	J	D	size	CDR3	DNA
TRBV12-5	TRBJ2-5	.	.	CASAEDRALQETQYF	TGTGCTAGTGCCGAGGACAGAGCTTTACAAGAGACCCAGTACTTC
TRBV27	TRBJ2-3	.	.	CASSPYGGRRGDTQYF	TGTGCCAGCAGTCCCTACGGGGGGCGTAGGGGAGATACGCAGTATTTT
TRBV5-1	TRBJ2-3	.	.	CASSFEGGSVAQYF	TGCGCCAGCAGCTTCGAGGGGGGAAGTGTTGCGCAGTATTTT
TRBV5-1	TRBJ2-3	.	.	CASSLAIAGPSTDTQYF	TGCGCCAGCAGCTTGGCCATCGCAGGTCCTAGCACAGATACGCAGTATTTT
TRBV28	TRBJ2-5	TRBD2	.	CASSLFGTSGQETQYF	TGTGCCAGCAGTTTATTCGGGACTAGCGGCCAAGAGACCCAGTACTTC
TRBV7-2	TRBJ2-5	.	many	CASSLSGRVQETQYF	TGTGCCAGCAGCTTATCCGGCAGGGTCCAAGAGACCCAGTACTTC
TRBV4-2	TRBJ2-3	TRBD2	few	CASSQDEGLAGADTQYF	TGTGCCAGCAGCCAAGATGAGGGACTAGCGGGGGCAGATACGCAGTATTTT
TRBV28	TRBJ1-3	TRBD1	.	CASSLDMGQGTAGNTIYF	TGTGCCAGCAGTTTGGACATGGGACAGGGGACAGCGGGAAACACCATATATTTT
TRBV3-1	TRBJ2-6	.	few	CASSQDTASGANVLTF	TGTGCCAGCAGCCAAGACACAGCGTCTGGGGCCAACGTCCTGACTTTC
TRBV7-2	TRBJ2-5	TRBD2	.	CASSLGKRGARAQETQYF	TGTGCCAGCAGCTTAGGCAAGCGGGGGGCCCGCGCGCAAGAGACCCAGTACTTC
TRBV18	TRBJ2-7	TRBD1	.	CASSPYGQGVIYEQYF	TGTGCCAGCTCACCCTACGGACAGGGCGTTATCTACGAGCAGTACTTC
TRBV5-6	TRBJ2-7	TRBD1	.	CASSWDRGAYEQYF	TGTGCCAGCAGCTGGGACAGGGGAGCCTACGAGCAGTACTTC
TRBV28	TRBJ2-1	.	.	CATLSPPNEQFF	TGTGCCACCCTCTCACCCCCCAATGAGCAGTTCTTC
TRBV28	TRBJ2-3	TRBD2	few	CASSPGAGGPMARDTQYF	TGTGCCAGCAGCCCCGGAGCGGGGGGACCCATGGCCAGGGATACGCAGTATTTT
TRBV5-1	TRBJ2-6	.	few	CASSLYGRSSGANVLTF	TGCGCCAGCAGCTTGTATGGCAGGAGCTCTGGGGCCAACGTCCTGACTTTC
TRBV11-2	TRBJ1-2	TRBD1	once	CASSLDQARGLSGYTF	TGTGCCAGCAGCTTAGATCAGGCCAGGGGGCTCTCTGGCTACACCTTC
TRBV6-5	TRBJ1-4	.	.	CASSRQPSREKLFF	TGTGCCAGCAGCCGACAGCCCTCAAGGGAAAAACTGTTTTTT
TRBV5-1	TRBJ2-1	TRBD2	few	CASSPGTSGGINEQFF	TGCGCCAGCAGCCCCGGGACTAGCGGGGGTATCAATGAGCAGTTCTTC
TRBV7-2	TRBJ2-3	TRBD2	.	CASSPKLAGPYFQYF	TGTGCCAGCAGCCCCAAACTAGCGGGGCCATACTTTCAGTATTTT
TRBV4-3	TRBJ2-3	TRBD2	.	CASSQDSPAGGLDTQYF	TGCGCCAGCAGCCAAGACAGTCCAGCGGGGGGGTTAGATACGCAGTATTTT
TRBV7-2	TRBJ2-5	TRBD2	.	CASSLWNKGSGGQETQYF	TGTGCCAGCAGCTTATGGAATAAGGGTAGCGGGGGACAAGAGACCCAGTACTTC
TRBV4-1	TRBJ2-1	TRBD2	few	CASTTGTTSYNEQFF	TGCGCCAGCACCACCGGGACTACGTCATACAATGAGCAGTTCTTC
TRBV20-1	TRBJ2-1	TRBD2	.	CSSPSGELGNEQFF	TGCAGTTCCCCTAGCGGGGAGTTGGGCAATGAGCAGTTCTTC
TRBV7-9	TRBJ1-4	.	few	CASRANGAGANEKLFF	TGTGCCAGCAGAGCCAATGGGGCAGGGGCTAATGAAAAACTGTTTTTT
TRBV7-9	TRBJ1-2	.	.	CASSAEGARGYTF	TGTGCCAGCAGCGCGGAGGGAGCTAGAGGCTACACCTTC
TRBV6-5	TRBJ2-3	.	.	CASSPIDPGTDTQYF	TGTGCCAGCAGCCCCATAGACCCGGGGACAGATACGCAGTATTTT
TRBV27	TRBJ1-6	.	.	CASSLFGRDNSPLHF	TGTGCCAGCAGTTTATTTGGACGGGATAATTCACCCCTCCACTTT
TRBV7-7	TRBJ2-5	.	.	CASSLSGLNVEQYF	TGTGCTAGCAGCTTGTCGGGGCTTAACGTTGAGCAGTACTTC
TRBV6-2/TRBV6-3	TRBJ2-3	TRBD2	.	CASSYGTSGPTDTQYF	TGTGCCAGCAGTTATGGGACTAGCGGGCCCACAGATACGCAGTATTTT
TRBV20-1	TRBJ2-3	TRBD2	.	CSARLMTSGALDTDTQYF	TGCAGTGCTAGGCTGATGACTAGCGGGGCCTTGGACACAGATACGCAGTATTTT
TRBV14	TRBJ2-3	.	.	CASSPRTRVFTDTQYF	TGTGCCAGCAGCCCTAGGACTCGTGTCTTTACAGATACGCAGTATTTT
TRBV7-9	TRBJ2-7	TRBD2	many	CASRAGSSYEQYF	TGTGCCAGCAGAGCGGGGTCCTCCTACGAGCAGTACTTC
TRBV6-1	TRBJ2-4	.	.	CASSEEHINWISTAKNIQYF	TGTGCCAGCAGTGAGGAACATATTAATTGGATTTCTACGGCCAAAAACATTCAGTACTTC
TRBV4-1	TRBJ2-7	.	.	CASSHPARGYEQYF	TGCGCCAGCAGCCACCCGGCGCGGGGCTACGAGCAGTACTTC
TRBV9	TRBJ2-3	.	.	CASKRGTSTDTQYF	TGTGCCAGCAAGAGGGGCACAAGCACAGATACGCAGTATTTT
TRBV11-2	TRBJ2-1	TRBD2	once	CASSFSTGGIYEQFF	TGTGCCAGCAGCTTTTCTACGGGGGGTATCTATGAGCAGTTCTTC
TRBV7-6	TRBJ2-7	TRBD2	.	CASSEGLAGGGDEQYF	TGTGCCAGCAGCGAGGGACTAGCGGGGGGAGGTGATGAGCAGTACTTC
TRBV3-1	TRBJ1-2	.	once	CASSQGAFRGNYGYTF	TGTGCCAGCAGCCAAGGCGCTTTCAGGGGTAACTATGGCTACACCTTC
TRBV7-2	TRBJ2-3	TRBD2	.	CASSLGLAEYTDTQYF	TGTGCCAGCAGCCTGGGACTAGCAGAGTACACAGATACGCAGTATTTT
TRBV20-1	TRBJ1-4	.	few	CSAFERSEKLFF	TGCAGTGCCTTTGAGAGGAGTGAAAAACTGTTTTTT
TRBV2	TRBJ2-3	TRBD2	few	CASILRFGGDSTDTQYF	TGTGCCAGCATCCTCCGGTTCGGGGGGGACAGCACAGATACGCAGTATTTT
TRBV4-2	TRBJ2-5	.	.	CASSQGTGGLQETQYF	TGTGCCAGCAGCCAAGGCACAGGGGGACTACAAGAGACCCAGTACTTC
TRBV7-3	TRBJ2-3	.	few	CASSLRPGRADTQYF	TGTGCCAGCAGCTTAAGACCAGGGCGCGCAGATACGCAGTATTTT
TRBV6-4	TRBJ1-2	.	.	CASTDGYGYTF	TGTGCCAGCACTGATGGCTATGGCTACACCTTC
TRBV15	TRBJ2-1	TRBD2	.	CATSREAGVYNEQFF	TGTGCCACCAGCAGAGAAGCGGGGGTATACAATGAGCAGTTCTTC
TRBV5-1	TRBJ2-3	TRBD2	.	CASGRLGGGTGTDRQYF	TGCGCCAGCGGTCGACTGGGCGGGGGGACGGGCACAGATAGGCAGTATTTT